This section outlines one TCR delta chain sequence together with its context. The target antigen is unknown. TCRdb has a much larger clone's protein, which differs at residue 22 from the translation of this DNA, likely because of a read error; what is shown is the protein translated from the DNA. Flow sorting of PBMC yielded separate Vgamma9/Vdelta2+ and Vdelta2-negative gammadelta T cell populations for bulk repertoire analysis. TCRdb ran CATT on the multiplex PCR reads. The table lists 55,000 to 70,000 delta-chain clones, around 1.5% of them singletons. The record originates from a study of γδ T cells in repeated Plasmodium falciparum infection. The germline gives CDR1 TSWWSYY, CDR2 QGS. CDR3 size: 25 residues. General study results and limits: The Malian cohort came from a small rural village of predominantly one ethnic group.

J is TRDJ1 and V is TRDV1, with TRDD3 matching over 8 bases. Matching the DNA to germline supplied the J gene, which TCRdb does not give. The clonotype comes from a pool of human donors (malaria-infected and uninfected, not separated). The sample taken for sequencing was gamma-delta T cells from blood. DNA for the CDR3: TGTGCTCTTGGGGTCCAGCCGCTTCCAGTCCGAGTATTGGGGGATCAGGACCAACGTGTCGATGAACTCATCTTT. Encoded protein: CALGVQPLPVRVLGDQDQRVDELIF.